The source of this T cell receptor (beta chain) is a study of cytomegalovirus exposure and HLA in healthy donors. In its sample, this clone was seen a few times. Between the trimmed V and J ends, which lost 2 bases and 0 bases, there was a span of 11 bases. Germline CDR1 reads LGHNA; CDR2 reads YSLEER. CDR3 length: 16 amino acids. The PCR made use of 60 Vbeta and 13 Jbeta primers. In the source study's methods: In a later analysis, the count reached 76 million or so unique TCR beta chains, with about 10 million shared. The method was immunoSEQ multiplex PCR; TCRdb's version includes in-frame clones alone and lacks a portion of them. That table is the source of V, J and clone size, and D and trimming were worked out from the DNA. The repertoire holds 150,000 to 200,000 clones, with around 81% as singletons.

Sequencing was performed on PBMCs. This chain joins TRBV4-3 and TRBJ2-1; D is unresolved. This TCR was recovered from a young man in good health and CMV-seronegative. DNA for the CDR3: TGCGCCAGCAGCCAACAGAAGGCTAGCTCCTACAATGAGCAGTTCTTC. Translated: CASSQQKASSYNEQFF.